This record concerns one T cell receptor (beta chain) sequence. Its specificity is unknown. This sample was included in a study of T cell responses to AZD1222 COVID-19 vaccine. Study outcomes and limitations: White British donors predominated, females outnumbered males, and clonal diversity was possibly underestimated. AZD1222 recipients seropositive at baseline numbered only five to seven.

Germline values: CDR1 MNHNY, CDR2 SVGAGI (reference sequence). The CDR3 is 14 amino acids. V was pared by 2 bases and J by 3 bases, with 10 bases between. Produced via immunoSEQ multiplex PCR; TCRdb's table is partial and in-frame only. The data hold 100,000 to 150,000 clones, with about 90% observed a single time. The clonotype was recovered from an adult in good health. Sequenced here: peripheral blood, sampled on day 0 of AZD1222 vaccination. This sequence joins TRBV6-6 and TRBJ1-1; tentative D call: TRBD1 (5 bases). The CDR3 protein is CASSYGGAYTEAFF. The DNA of the CDR3 is TGTGCCAGCAGTTACGGAGGGGCGTACACTGAAGCTTTCTTT.